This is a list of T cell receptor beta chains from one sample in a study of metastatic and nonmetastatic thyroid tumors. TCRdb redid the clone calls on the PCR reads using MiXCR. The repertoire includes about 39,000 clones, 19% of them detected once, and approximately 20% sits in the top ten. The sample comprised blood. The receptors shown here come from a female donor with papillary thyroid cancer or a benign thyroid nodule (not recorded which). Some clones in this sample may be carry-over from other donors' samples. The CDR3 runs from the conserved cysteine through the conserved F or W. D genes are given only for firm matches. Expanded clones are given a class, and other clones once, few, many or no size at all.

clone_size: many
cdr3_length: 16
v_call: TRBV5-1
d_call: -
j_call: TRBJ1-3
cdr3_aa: CASSLRDPSAGNTIYF
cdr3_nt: TGCGCCAGCAGCCTGAGGGATCCCAGTGCTGGAAACACCATATATTTT

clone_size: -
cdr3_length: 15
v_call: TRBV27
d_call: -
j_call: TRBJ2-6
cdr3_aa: CASSPGGSGANVLTF
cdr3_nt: TGTGCCAGCAGCCCCGGGGGATCTGGGGCAAACGTCCTGACTTTC

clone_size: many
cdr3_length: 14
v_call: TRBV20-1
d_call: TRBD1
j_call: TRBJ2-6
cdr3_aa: CSATTGAGANVLTF
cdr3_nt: TGCAGTGCCACGACAGGGGCTGGGGCCAACGTCCTGACTTTC

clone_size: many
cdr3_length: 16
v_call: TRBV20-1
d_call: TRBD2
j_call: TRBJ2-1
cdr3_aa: CSASRGTSASYNEQFF
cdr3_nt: TGCAGTGCCAGCCGCGGGACTAGCGCTTCCTACAATGAGCAGTTCTTC

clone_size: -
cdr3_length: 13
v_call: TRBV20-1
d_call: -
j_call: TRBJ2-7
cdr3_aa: CSASSTGLGEQYF
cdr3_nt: TGTAGTGCTAGCTCTACAGGTTTAGGCGAGCAGTACTTC

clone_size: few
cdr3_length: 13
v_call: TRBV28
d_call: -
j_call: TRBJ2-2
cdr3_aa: CASCGPLGGDLFF
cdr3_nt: TGTGCCAGCTGTGGTCCGCTAGGGGGGGATCTGTTTTTT

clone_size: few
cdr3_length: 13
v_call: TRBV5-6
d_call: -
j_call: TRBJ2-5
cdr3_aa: CASSFRRGETQYF
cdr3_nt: TGTGCCAGCAGCTTCCGCAGGGGCGAGACCCAGTACTTC

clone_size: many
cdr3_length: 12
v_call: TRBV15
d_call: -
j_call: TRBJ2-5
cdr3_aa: CATSRDQETQYF
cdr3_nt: TGTGCCACCAGCAGAGATCAAGAGACCCAGTACTTC

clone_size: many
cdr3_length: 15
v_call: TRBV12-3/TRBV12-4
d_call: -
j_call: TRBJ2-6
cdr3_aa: CASRSGHSGANVLTF
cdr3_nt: TGTGCCAGCAGATCGGGACACTCTGGGGCCAACGTCCTGACTTTC

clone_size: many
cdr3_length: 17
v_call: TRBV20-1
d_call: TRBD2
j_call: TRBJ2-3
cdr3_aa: CSSTRVSGGRFTDTQYF
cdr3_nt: TGCAGTTCAACCCGGGTTAGCGGGGGCAGGTTCACAGATACGCAGTATTTT

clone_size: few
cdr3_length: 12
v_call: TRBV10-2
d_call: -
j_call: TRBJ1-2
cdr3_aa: CASSGGREGYTF
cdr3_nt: TGCGCCAGCAGTGGGGGCAGGGAAGGCTACACCTTC

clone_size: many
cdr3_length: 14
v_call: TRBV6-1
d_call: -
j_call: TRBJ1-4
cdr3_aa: CASKQGATNEKLFF
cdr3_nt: TGTGCCAGCAAACAGGGCGCCACTAATGAAAAACTGTTTTTT

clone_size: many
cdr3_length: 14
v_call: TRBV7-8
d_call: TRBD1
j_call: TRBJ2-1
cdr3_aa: CASQKTGGYGEQFF
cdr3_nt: TGTGCCAGCCAGAAGACAGGGGGATACGGTGAGCAGTTCTTC

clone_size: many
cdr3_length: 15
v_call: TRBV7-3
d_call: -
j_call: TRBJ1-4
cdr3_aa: CASSETGAAFEKLFF
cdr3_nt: TGTGCCAGCAGCGAAACGGGTGCCGCTTTTGAAAAACTGTTTTTT

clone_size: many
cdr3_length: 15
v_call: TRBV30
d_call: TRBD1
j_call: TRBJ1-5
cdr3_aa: CAWSGLGQISQPQHF
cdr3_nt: TGTGCCTGGAGCGGGCTGGGACAGATTAGTCAGCCCCAGCATTTT

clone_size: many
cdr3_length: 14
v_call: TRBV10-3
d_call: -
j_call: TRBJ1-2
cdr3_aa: CAISESQGAYGYTF
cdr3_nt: TGTGCCATCAGTGAGTCTCAGGGAGCCTATGGCTACACCTTC

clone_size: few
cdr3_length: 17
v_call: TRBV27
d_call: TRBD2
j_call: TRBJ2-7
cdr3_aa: CASILSGTSRILYEQYF
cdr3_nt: TGTGCCAGCATTTTATCCGGGACTAGCCGGATACTGTACGAGCAGTACTTC

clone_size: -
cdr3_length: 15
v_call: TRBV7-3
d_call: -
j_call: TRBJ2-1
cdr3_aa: CASSRDLASYNEQFF
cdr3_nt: TGTGCCAGCAGCAGGGATCTAGCGTCCTACAATGAGCAGTTCTTC

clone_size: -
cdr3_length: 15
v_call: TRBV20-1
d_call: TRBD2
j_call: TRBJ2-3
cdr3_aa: CSARFPSGAADTQYF
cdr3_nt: TGCAGTGCTAGATTCCCTAGCGGGGCGGCGGATACGCAGTATTTT

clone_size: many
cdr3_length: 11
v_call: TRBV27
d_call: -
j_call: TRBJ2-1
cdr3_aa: CASREGNEQFF
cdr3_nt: TGTGCCAGCAGAGAAGGGAATGAGCAGTTCTTC

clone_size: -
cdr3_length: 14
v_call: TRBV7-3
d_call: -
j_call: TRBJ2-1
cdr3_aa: CASSLGLHSCEQFF
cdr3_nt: TGTGCCAGCAGCTTAGGGCTCCATTCTTGTGAGCAGTTCTTC

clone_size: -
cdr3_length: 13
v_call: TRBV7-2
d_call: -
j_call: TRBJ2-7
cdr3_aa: CASIWCQFYEQYF
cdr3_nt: TGTGCCAGCATCTGGTGTCAGTTCTACGAGCAGTACTTC

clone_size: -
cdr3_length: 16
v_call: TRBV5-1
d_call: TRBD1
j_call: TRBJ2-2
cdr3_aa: CSSSPDRVLNTGELFF
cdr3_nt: TGCTCCAGCAGCCCCGACAGGGTGCTAAACACCGGGGAGCTGTTTTTT

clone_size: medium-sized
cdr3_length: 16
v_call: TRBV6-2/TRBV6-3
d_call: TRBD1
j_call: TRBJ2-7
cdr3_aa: CASLRRQGLLLYEQYF
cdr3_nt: TGTGCCAGCCTTAGGCGACAGGGGCTTCTTCTCTACGAGCAGTACTTC

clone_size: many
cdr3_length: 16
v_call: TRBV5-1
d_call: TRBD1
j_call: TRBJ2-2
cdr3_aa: CASSPDRGLNTGELFF
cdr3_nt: TGCGCCAGCAGCCCCGACAGGGGGCTAAACACCGGGGAGCTGTTTTTT

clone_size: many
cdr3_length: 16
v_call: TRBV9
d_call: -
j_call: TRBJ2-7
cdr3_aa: CASSVDPGRGLIEQYF
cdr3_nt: TGTGCCAGCAGCGTAGACCCCGGCAGGGGATTGATCGAGCAGTACTTC

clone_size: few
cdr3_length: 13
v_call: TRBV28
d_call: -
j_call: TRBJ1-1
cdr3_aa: CASNERGPAEAFF
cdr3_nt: TGTGCCAGCAACGAACGGGGGCCGGCTGAAGCTTTCTTT

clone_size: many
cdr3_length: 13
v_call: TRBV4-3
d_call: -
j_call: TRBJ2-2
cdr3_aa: CASSQRADGELFF
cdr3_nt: TGCGCCAGCAGCCAACGGGCTGACGGGGAGCTGTTTTTT

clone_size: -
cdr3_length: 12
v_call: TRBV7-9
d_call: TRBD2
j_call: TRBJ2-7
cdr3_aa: CASNSGRDEQYF
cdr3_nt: TGTGCCAGCAATAGCGGGAGAGACGAGCAGTACTTC

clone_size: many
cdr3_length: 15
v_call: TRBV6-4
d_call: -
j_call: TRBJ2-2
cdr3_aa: CASSDGGGDTGELFF
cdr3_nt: TGTGCCAGCAGTGACGGAGGGGGAGACACCGGGGAGCTGTTTTTT

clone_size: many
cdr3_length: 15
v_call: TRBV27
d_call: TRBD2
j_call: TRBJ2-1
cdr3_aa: CASSLVLAENNEQFF
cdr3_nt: TGTGCCAGCAGTTTGGTGCTAGCGGAAAACAATGAGCAGTTCTTC

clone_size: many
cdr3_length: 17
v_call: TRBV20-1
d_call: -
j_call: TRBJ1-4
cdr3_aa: CSARSARDFSREGKLFF
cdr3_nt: TGCAGTGCTAGATCAGCGCGGGATTTCTCCAGGGAGGGAAAACTGTTTTTT

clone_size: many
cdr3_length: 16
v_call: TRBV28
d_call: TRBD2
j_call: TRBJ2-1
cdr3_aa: CASSFPLAGDRDEQFF
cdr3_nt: TGTGCCAGCAGTTTCCCACTAGCGGGAGACCGTGATGAGCAGTTCTTC

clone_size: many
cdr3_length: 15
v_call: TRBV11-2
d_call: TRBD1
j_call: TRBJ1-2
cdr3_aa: CASSFGTATNYGYTF
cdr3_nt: TGTGCCAGCAGCTTTGGGACAGCGACTAACTATGGCTACACCTTC

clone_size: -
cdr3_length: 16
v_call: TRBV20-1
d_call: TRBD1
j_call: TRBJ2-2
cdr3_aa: CSAIDLGTGYSVELFF
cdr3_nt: TGCAGTGCTATAGACCTAGGGACAGGGTACAGCGTGGAGCTGTTTTTT

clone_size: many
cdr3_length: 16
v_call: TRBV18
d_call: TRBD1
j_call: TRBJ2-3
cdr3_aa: CASSPTRGQGIDTQYF
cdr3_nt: TGTGCCAGCTCACCAACTCGGGGACAGGGGATAGATACGCAGTATTTT

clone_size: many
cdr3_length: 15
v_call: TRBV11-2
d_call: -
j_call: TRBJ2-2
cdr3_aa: CASSPPRTFTGELFF
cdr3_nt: TGTGCCAGCAGCCCCCCCCGGACTTTCACCGGGGAGCTGTTTTTT

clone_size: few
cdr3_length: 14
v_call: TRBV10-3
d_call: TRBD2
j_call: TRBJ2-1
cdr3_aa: CAISVTSGRYVQFF
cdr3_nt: TGTGCCATCAGTGTGACTAGCGGGAGATATGTGCAGTTCTTC

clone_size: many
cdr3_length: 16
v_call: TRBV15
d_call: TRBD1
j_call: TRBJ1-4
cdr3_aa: CATSRDRGQGDEKLFF
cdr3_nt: TGTGCCACCAGCAGAGATCGGGGACAGGGGGATGAAAAACTGTTTTTT

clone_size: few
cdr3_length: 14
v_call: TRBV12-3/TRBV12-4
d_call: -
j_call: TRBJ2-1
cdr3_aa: CASSLVAVWREQFF
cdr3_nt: TGTGCCAGCAGTTTGGTAGCGGTATGGCGAGAGCAGTTCTTC

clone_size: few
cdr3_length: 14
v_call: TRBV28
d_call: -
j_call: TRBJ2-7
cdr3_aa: CSSWAGELSYEQYF
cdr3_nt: TGTTCCAGCTGGGCCGGAGAGTTATCCTACGAGCAGTACTTC

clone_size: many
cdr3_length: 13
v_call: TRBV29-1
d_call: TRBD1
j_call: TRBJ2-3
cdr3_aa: CSAWTGGPDTQYF
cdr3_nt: TGCAGCGCCTGGACAGGGGGACCAGATACGCAGTATTTT

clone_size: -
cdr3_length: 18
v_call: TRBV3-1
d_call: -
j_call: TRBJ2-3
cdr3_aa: CASSPPWCSVPSTDTQYF
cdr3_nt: TGTGCCAGCAGCCCCCCGTGGTGTAGCGTGCCTAGCACAGATACGCAGTATTTT

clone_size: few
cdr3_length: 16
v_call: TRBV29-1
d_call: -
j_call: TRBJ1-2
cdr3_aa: CSVDGPRTAGYYGYTF
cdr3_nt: TGCAGCGTTGATGGGCCCCGGACAGCGGGCTACTATGGCTACACCTTC

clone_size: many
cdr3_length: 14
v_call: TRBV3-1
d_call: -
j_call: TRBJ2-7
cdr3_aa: CASSHATRTYEQYF
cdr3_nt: TGTGCCAGCAGCCACGCAACGAGAACATACGAGCAGTACTTC

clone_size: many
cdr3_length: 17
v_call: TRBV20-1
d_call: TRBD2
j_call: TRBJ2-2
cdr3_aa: CSAMGTSGKSGTGELFF
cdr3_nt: TGCAGTGCTATGGGGACTAGCGGGAAATCGGGCACCGGGGAGCTGTTTTTT

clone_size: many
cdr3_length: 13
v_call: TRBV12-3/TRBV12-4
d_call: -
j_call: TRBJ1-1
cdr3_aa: CASSTWTNTEAFF
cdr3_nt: TGTGCCAGCAGCACATGGACGAACACTGAAGCTTTCTTT